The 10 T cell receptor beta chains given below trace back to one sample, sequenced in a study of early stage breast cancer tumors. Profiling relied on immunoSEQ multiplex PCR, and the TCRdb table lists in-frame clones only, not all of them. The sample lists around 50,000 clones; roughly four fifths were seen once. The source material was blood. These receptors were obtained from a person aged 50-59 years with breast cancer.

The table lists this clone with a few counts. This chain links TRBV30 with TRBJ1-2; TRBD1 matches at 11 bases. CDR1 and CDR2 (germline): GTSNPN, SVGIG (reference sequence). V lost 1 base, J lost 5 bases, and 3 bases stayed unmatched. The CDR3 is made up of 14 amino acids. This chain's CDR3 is CAWSEGTGGYGYTF. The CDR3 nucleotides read TGTGCCTGGAGTGAAGGGACAGGGGGTTATGGCTACACCTTC.

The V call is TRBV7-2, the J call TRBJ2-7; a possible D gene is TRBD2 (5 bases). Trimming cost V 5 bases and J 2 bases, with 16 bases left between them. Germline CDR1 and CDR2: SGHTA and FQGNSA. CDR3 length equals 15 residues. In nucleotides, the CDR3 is TGTGCCAGCAGCGGTAGGGTATCCGGGACCTACGAGCAGTACTTC. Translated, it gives CASSGRVSGTYEQYF.

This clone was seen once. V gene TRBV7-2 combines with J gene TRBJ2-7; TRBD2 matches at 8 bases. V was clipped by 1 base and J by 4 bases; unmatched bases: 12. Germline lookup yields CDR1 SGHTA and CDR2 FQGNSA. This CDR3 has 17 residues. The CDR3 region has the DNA TGTGCCAGCAGCTTAGGAGGAGCGGGAGCCAAGTCATACGAGCAGTACTTC. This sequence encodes CASSLGGAGAKSYEQYF. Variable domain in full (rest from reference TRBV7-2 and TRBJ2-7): GAGVSQSPSNKVTEKGKDVELRCDPISGHTALYWYRQSLGQGLEFLIYFQGNSAPDKSGLPSDRFSAERTGGSVSTLTIQRTQQEDSAVYLCASSLGGAGAKSYEQYFGPGTRLTVT.

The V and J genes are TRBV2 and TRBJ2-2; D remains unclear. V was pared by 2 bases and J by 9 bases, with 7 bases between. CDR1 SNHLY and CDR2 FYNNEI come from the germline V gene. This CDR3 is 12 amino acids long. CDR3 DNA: TGTGCCAGCAGTGAACAACCCCGGGAGCTGTTTTTT. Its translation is CASSEQPRELFF.

CDR3 sequence: CASSWGQDKYEQYF. In nucleotides, the CDR3 is TGTGCCAGCAGCTGGGGACAGGACAAATACGAGCAGTACTTC. The chain couples TRBV7-9 to TRBJ2-7; 8 positions match TRBD1. The CDR3 length is 14 residues. Germline V gene lookup returns CDR1 SEHNR and CDR2 FQNEAQ (reference sequence). Trimming removed 4 bases from V and 4 bases from J; junction bases left unmatched: 6.

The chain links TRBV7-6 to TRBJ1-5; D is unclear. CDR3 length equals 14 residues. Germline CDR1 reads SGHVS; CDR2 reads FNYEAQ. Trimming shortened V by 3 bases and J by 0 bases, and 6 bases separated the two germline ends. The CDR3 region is CASSFGDSNQPQHF. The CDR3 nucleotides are TGTGCCAGCAGCTTTGGGGATAGCAATCAGCCCCAGCATTTT.

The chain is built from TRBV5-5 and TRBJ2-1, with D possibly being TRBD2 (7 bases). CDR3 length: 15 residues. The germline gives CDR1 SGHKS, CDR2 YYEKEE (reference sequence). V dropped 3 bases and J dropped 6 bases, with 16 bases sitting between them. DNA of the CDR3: TGTGCCAGCAGCTCACAAGGGGGGGCGGTCAATGAGCAGTTCTTC. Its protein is CASSSQGGAVNEQFF.

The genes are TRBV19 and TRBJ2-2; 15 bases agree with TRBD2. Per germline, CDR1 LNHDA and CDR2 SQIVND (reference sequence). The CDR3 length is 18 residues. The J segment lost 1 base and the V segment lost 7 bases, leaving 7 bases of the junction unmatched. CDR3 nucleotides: TGTGCCAGTACCGGGGGACTAGCGGGGGGTGTGAACACCGGGGAGCTGTTTTTT. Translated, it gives CASTGGLAGGVNTGELFF.

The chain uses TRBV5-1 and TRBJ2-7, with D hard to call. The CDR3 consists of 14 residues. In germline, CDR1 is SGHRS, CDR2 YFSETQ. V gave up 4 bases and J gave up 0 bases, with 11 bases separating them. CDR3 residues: CASSDISSSYEQYF. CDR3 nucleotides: TGCGCCAGCAGCGACATCTCTAGCTCCTACGAGCAGTACTTC. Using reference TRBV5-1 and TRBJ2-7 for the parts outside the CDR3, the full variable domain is KAGVTQTPRYLIKTRGQQVTLSCSPISGHRSVSWYQQTPGQGLQFLFEYFSETQRNKGNFPGRFSGRQFSNSRSEMNVSTLELGDSALYLCASSDISSSYEQYFGPGTRLTVT.

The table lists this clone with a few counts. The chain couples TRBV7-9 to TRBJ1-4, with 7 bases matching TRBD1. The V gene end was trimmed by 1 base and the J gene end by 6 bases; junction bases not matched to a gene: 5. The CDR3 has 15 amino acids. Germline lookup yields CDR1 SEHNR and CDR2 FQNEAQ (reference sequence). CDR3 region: CASSLETGNHEKLFF. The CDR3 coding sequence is TGTGCCAGCAGCTTAGAGACAGGGAACCATGAAAAACTGTTTTTT.